The T cell receptor beta chain under discussion was sequenced for a study of CD8 T cells in Susac syndrome. This clonotype was seen just once. The sequenced target, TCR beta, came from blood CD8+ and CD4+ T cells. The patients who served as multiple sclerosis controls were treatment-naive and had stable or active relapsing-remitting disease that fulfilled the revised McDonald criteria. In contrast to the negatively isolated CD8+ and CD4+ T cells, TEMRA cells were FACS-enriched. This CDR3 contains 14 residues. V lost 6 bases, J lost 2 bases, and 6 bases stayed unmatched. 0.5 to 1 ug RNA was reverse transcribed with random hexamers. Amplification of TCR beta CDR3 was carried out by immunoSEQ multiplex PCR, which covered 54 Vbeta and 13 Jbeta segments. MiXCR, run by TCRdb on the immunoSEQ multiplex PCR reads, gives a single entry per CDR3 protein. The table records 140,000 or so distinct CDR3 sequences, 95% of them present only once.

This TCR came from a human donor with multiple sclerosis. The specimen was CD4+ T cells from PBMCs. The chain joins TRBV12-3 or TRBV12-4 to TRBJ1-1, with 7 bases matching TRBD1. This CDR3 is CASRSQGENTEAFF. The DNA of the CDR3 is TGTGCCAGCAGATCCCAGGGGGAAAACACTGAAGCTTTCTTT.